This T cell receptor (beta chain) is from a study of T cells in Graves' hyperthyroidism and ophthalmopathy. Study as a whole: Blood from the periphery was taken at initial diagnosis, before any treatment.

Regions amplified from RNA transcripts were the TCR beta CDR3 regions. HTBI primers were employed in a first-round RT-PCR of the TCR CDR3. Using its own MiXCR run on the multiplex PCR reads, TCRdb lists one record per CDR3 protein. The repertoire holds fewer than 850,000 distinct CDR3 sequences, with 15% to 20% as singletons. In this sample, this clonotype turned up a few times. The V gene's germline CDR1 is LNHDA and CDR2 SQIVND (reference sequence). V gave up 6 bases and J gave up 0 bases; unmatched junction bases: 4. The CDR3 is 15 residues long. This TCR derives from a man in his fifties with Graves' hyperthyroidism. Sequencing was performed on blood. The gene calls are TRBV19 and TRBJ2-3; 9 bases match TRBD2. The CDR3 nucleotides read TGTGCCAGTAGCGGACTAGCGAAGAGCACAGATACGCAGTATTTT. Translated, it gives CASSGLAKSTDTQYF.